The next 11 T cell receptor beta chains were all read from a single sample in a study of cytomegalovirus exposure and HLA in healthy donors. The PCR ran on 60 Vbeta and 13 Jbeta primers. Sequencing was performed with immunoSEQ multiplex PCR; in TCRdb, only in-frame clones are kept and a portion is missing. The table has about 170,000 clones, 65% to 80% seen once. The source material was PBMCs. The receptors here all came from a woman aged 50 to 60 in good health and CMV-seropositive.

On this clone itself: At one of its ends the junction is not consistent with the germline gene, which may arise from a read error. The chain couples TRBV27 to TRBJ1-2; the match to TRBD1 covers 9 bases. The CDR3 runs to 13 residues. Germline V gives CDR1 MNHEY, CDR2 SMNVEV (reference sequence). In DNA, the CDR3 is TGTGCCAGCCGTTTTCCGGGACAGGGAGGCTACACCTTC. It yields the protein CASRFPGQGGYTF.

V usage is TRBV4-1 and J usage is TRBJ1-5; 7 bases align to TRBD1. Losses at the gene ends were 1 base for V and 2 bases for J; bases not matched to a gene: 8. The CDR3 spans 17 residues. Looked up from germline, CDR1 is MGHRA and CDR2 is YSYEKL. Here the CDR3 reads CASSQGIQGFGNQPQHF. The DNA for the CDR3 is TGCGCCAGCAGCCAAGGAATACAGGGGTTCGGCAATCAGCCCCAGCATTTT.

The rearrangement uses TRBV6-1 and TRBJ2-1; TRBD1 might be the D (6 bases). This CDR3 region has 16 residues. Germline lookup yields CDR1 MNHNS and CDR2 SASEGT. V was shortened by 4 bases and J by 2 bases, with 15 bases between the two germline ends. CDR3 protein: CASSGYRADTYNEQFF. In DNA, the CDR3 is TGTGCCAGCAGTGGGTACAGGGCAGATACCTACAATGAGCAGTTCTTC.

V usage is TRBV10-1 and J usage is TRBJ2-7; 7 bases are shared with TRBD1. The germline CDR1 and CDR2 sequences are WNHNN and SYGVQD (reference sequence). V trimming: 0 bases; J trimming: 6 bases; junction bases outside the gene matches: 5. CDR3 length equals 14 residues. The CDR3 DNA reads as TGCGCCAGCAGTGAGTCCGGGGACAGTATCGAGCAGTACTTC. Its protein product is CASSESGDSIEQYF.

The rearrangement uses TRBV6-1 and TRBJ2-1, with a tentative D call TRBD2 (5 bases). CDR3 length: 13 residues. V lost 3 bases and J 12 bases, leaving 15 bases between the germline ends. Germline CDR1 is MNHNS and CDR2 is SASEGT. CDR3 nucleotides: TGTGCCAGCAGTGAGCGGGCATACATGGGGCAGTTCTTC. It encodes CASSERAYMGQFF.

The rearrangement joins TRBV7-9 to TRBJ1-2, with D maybe TRBD1 (6 bases). The germline gives CDR1 SEHNR, CDR2 FQNEAQ (reference sequence). This CDR3 has 14 residues. Trimming left V 1 base short and J 5 bases short, with 11 bases between. For the CDR3, the DNA is TGTGCCAGCAGCTTAGGGACAGCTATATATGGCTACACCTTC. Its protein product is CASSLGTAIYGYTF.

This chain uses TRBV5-1 with TRBJ1-2; D gene ambiguous. V lost 0 bases and J 1 base, leaving 7 bases between the germline ends. CDR1 is SGHRS and CDR2 is YFSETQ in the germline V gene. The CDR3 extends over 14 amino acids. The CDR3 nucleotides are TGCGCCAGCAGCTTGGCGGGGAGTAACTATGGCTACACCTTC. Amino acid sequence: CASSLAGSNYGYTF.

This clone was detected a few times. The same CDR3 can be traced to other DNA sequences in this sample. The chain combines TRBV5-1 with TRBJ2-2; TRBD2 agrees at 11 bases. From germline, CDR1 is SGHRS and CDR2 YFSETQ. There are 19 residues in the CDR3. Trimming cost V 0 bases and J 2 bases; bases outside gene matches: 9. This CDR3 reads CASSLATGLAGGNTGELFF. CDR3 coding DNA: TGCGCCAGCAGCTTGGCCACGGGGCTAGCGGGGGGTAACACCGGGGAGCTGTTTTTT.

The V and J genes are TRBV4-1 and TRBJ2-3, with 9 bases that match TRBD1. The CDR3 covers 15 residues. Losses at the gene ends were 4 bases for V and 2 bases for J; bases not matched to a gene: 4. Germline CDR1 is MGHRA and CDR2 is YSYEKL. The CDR3 protein is CASSLGQGITDTQYF. The CDR3 DNA follows: TGCGCCAGCAGCCTTGGACAGGGGATCACAGATACGCAGTATTTT.

CDR3: CASSLVGGVETEAFF. The CDR3 DNA reads as TGTGCCAGCAGCTTAGTGGGGGGGGTGGAGACTGAAGCTTTCTTT. The V and J genes are TRBV7-2 and TRBJ1-1; possible D gene TRBD1, 5 bases. The V and J ends lost 1 base and 5 bases respectively, with 14 bases between them. Germline V gives CDR1 SGHTA, CDR2 FQGNSA. The CDR3 sequence is 15 residues long.

V and J are TRBV5-1 and TRBJ1-4; D is possibly TRBD1 (6 bases). Germline CDR1 and CDR2: SGHRS and YFSETQ. Trimming shortened V by 5 bases and J by 7 bases, and 15 bases separated the two germline ends. The CDR3 has 14 amino acids. The CDR3 DNA sequence: TGCGCCAGCAGTTCTAGGGGGTATGGTGAAAAACTGTTTTTT. Protein product: CASSSRGYGEKLFF.